The present entry profiles one T cell receptor beta chain with its context. Its specificity is unknown. Primers for the PCR totalled 60 Vbeta and 13 Jbeta. Generated by immunoSEQ multiplex PCR, the TCRdb table keeps only in-frame clones and is missing some. Of some 120,000 clones listed, roughly 86% are singletons. The data derive from a study of cytomegalovirus exposure and HLA in healthy donors. Whole-study results and caveats: Later analysis reportedly placed an Asian-associated ancestry cluster below the roughly 700-donor mean in N-insertions. TCR beta chains numbering some 160 were designated cytomegalovirus-associated.

The germline CDR1 and CDR2 sequences are LNHNV and YYDKDF (reference sequence). The CDR3 is made up of 16 amino acids. With 0 bases removed from V and 5 bases from J, the gap between germline ends came to 16 bases. Sequences were obtained from PBMCs. This sequence joins TRBV15 and TRBJ1-2, with a possible D match to TRBD1 (5 bases). The clonotype was recovered from a man between 18 and 35 years old in good health and CMV-seronegative. CDR3 protein: CATSRDSAGGWYGYTF. In nucleotides, the CDR3 is TGTGCCACCAGCAGAGATTCCGCCGGGGGTTGGTATGGCTACACCTTC.